Following are 24 T cell receptor beta chains from one sample sequenced in a study of T-cell reconstitution after alpha-beta-depleted transplantation in children. During its preparation, the TCRbeta library received unique molecular identifiers. TCRdb re-called the PCR reads through MiXCR, storing one row per CDR3 protein. The table lists hundreds of thousands of distinct CDR3 sequences, approximately 15% of them singletons. The sample in question was PBMCs, mostly from graft donor cells, obtained 360 days after TCRalphabeta/CD19-depleted stem cell transplant. The receptors shown here come from a male patient aged 10 to 17 who had a stem cell transplant for acute lymphoblastic leukemia, so the T cells may come from the graft donor.

The CDR3 nucleotides are TGTGCCAGCAGGGGAATAGCGGGAGGGCCCTCAGATACGCAGTATTTT. Protein product: CASRGIAGGPSDTQYF. The rearrangement joins TRBV6-2 or TRBV6-3 to TRBJ2-3; 11 positions match TRBD2. V was pared by 6 bases and J by 4 bases, with 9 bases of the junction left unmatched. Germline assignment: CDR1 MNHEY and CDR2 SVGEGT. This CDR3 comprises 16 residues.

This clonotype was observed a handful of times. J is TRBJ1-5 and V is TRBV20-1; no reliable D call. V lost 2 bases, J lost 7 bases, and 18 bases lay in between. CDR1 and CDR2 from the germline V gene are DFQATT and SNEGSKA (reference sequence). The CDR3 spans 15 residues. The DNA of the CDR3 is TGCAGTGCTAGATTGCGTGGAGGGAACCGCCAGCCCCAGCATTTT. The encoded protein is CSARLRGGNRQPQHF.

This clonotype was observed a handful of times. This chain uses TRBV4-1 with TRBJ2-7; a possible D gene is TRBD2 (5 bases). The CDR3 loop spans 13 amino acids. CDR1 and CDR2 (germline): MGHRA, YSYEKL. V was clipped by 1 base and J by 4 bases, with 8 bases between them. Here the CDR3 DNA reads TGCGCCAGCAGCCAAGCTAGCCAATACGAGCAGTACTTC. It codes for CASSQASQYEQYF.

The chain combines TRBV13 with TRBJ2-7; D is uncertain. V lost 2 bases to trimming and J lost 3 bases, with 14 bases between them. CDR1 PRHDT and CDR2 FYEKMQ come from the germline V gene (reference sequence). The CDR3 runs 15 residues. The CDR3 sequence: CASSLRAKGFYEQYF. For the CDR3, the DNA is TGTGCCAGCAGCTTACGTGCTAAGGGCTTCTACGAGCAGTACTTC.

This clonotype has more than one count but fewer than ten. The CDR3: CSVGMIYGYTF. DNA for the CDR3: TGCAGCGTCGGGATGATCTATGGCTACACCTTC. The chain recombines TRBV29-1 with TRBJ1-2, with unresolved D. Per the germline V gene, CDR1 is SQVTM and CDR2 is ANQGSEA. The CDR3 contains 11 residues. Trimming stripped 6 bases from V and 4 bases from J, with 9 bases between.

The rearrangement uses TRBV20-1 and TRBJ2-2; no definite D call. The V and J ends lost 2 bases and 9 bases respectively, with 7 bases between them. The V gene's germline CDR1 is DFQATT and CDR2 SNEGSKA (reference sequence). The CDR3 sequence is 11 residues long. CDR3 sequence reads: CSARKNRELFF. CDR3 sequence (DNA): TGCAGTGCTAGAAAGAACAGGGAGCTGTTTTTT.

This clonotype appeared many times. J is TRBJ1-1 and V is TRBV25-1, with D possibly TRBD1 on 6 matching bases. CDR1 MGHDK and CDR2 SYGVNS come from the germline V gene. V shed 1 base and J shed 8 bases, with 14 bases lying between them. The CDR3 loop spans 14 amino acids. DNA for the CDR3: TGTGCCAGCAGTGAATTAGACAGGATGGGAGAAGCTTTCTTT. This translates into CASSELDRMGEAFF.

The V gene is TRBV5-1, the J gene TRBJ2-7; 12 bases map to TRBD1. Germline-derived CDR1 and CDR2 are SGHRS and YFSETQ. The CDR3 is 19 residues long. V trimming: 2 bases; J trimming: 1 base; junction bases outside the gene matches: 13. CDR3 DNA: TGCGCCAGCAGCTTCCCCGGGACAGGGGGCCCTTCCCTTTCCTACGAGCAGTACTTC. Translation gives CASSFPGTGGPSLSYEQYF.

This clonotype was seen many times. The CDR3 loop is CASSPGTENTGELFF. CDR3 nucleotide sequence: TGTGCCAGCAGCCCCGGTACAGAGAACACCGGGGAGCTGTTTTTT. The chain recombines TRBV5-6 with TRBJ2-2; no reliable D call. Trimming took off 4 bases at V and 1 base at J, with 11 bases between the two ends. This CDR3 has 15 residues. CDR1 is SGHDT, CDR2 YYEEEE, per germline.

This clonotype was counted a few times. The chain recombines TRBV12-3 or TRBV12-4 with TRBJ1-5, with D uncertain. The CDR3 runs to 13 residues. Trimming cost V 4 bases and J 6 bases, with 10 bases left between them. The CDR3 region is CASSYAGSQPQHF. CDR3 coding DNA: TGTGCCAGCAGTTATGCCGGGAGTCAGCCCCAGCATTTT.

The chain employs TRBV11-1 and TRBJ1-4, with D tentatively TRBD1 (6 bases). The CDR3 runs to 17 residues. Deletions cut 2 bases from V and 4 bases from J, with 17 bases between. Germline CDR1 reads SGHAT; CDR2 reads FQDESV (reference sequence). The CDR3 here is CASSLSPGEFDNEKLFF. CDR3 nucleotides: TGTGCCAGCAGCTTAAGTCCAGGGGAGTTTGATAATGAAAAACTGTTTTTT.

The chain combines TRBV7-2 with TRBJ2-7, with D possibly called TRBD1 or TRBD2 (6 bases each). The CDR3 runs 15 residues. V dropped 5 bases and J dropped 1 base, with 15 bases sitting between them. Looked up from germline, CDR1 is SGHTA and CDR2 is FQGNSA. DNA for the CDR3: TGTGCCAGCAGCCCGGACGGGGGACATTCCTACGAGCAGTACTTC. Translated, it gives CASSPDGGHSYEQYF.

In its sample, this clonotype was seen a few times. The chain carries TRBV12-3 or TRBV12-4 and TRBJ1-1; D is perhaps TRBD1 (5 bases). The CDR3 is 15 amino acids. The ends were cut back, 3 bases at V and 0 bases at J, with 11 bases in the middle. CDR3 coding DNA: TGTGCCAGCAGTTTGTCCCCCAGGGTGAACACTGAAGCTTTCTTT. It encodes CASSLSPRVNTEAFF.

The genes are TRBV4-2 and TRBJ2-1; 10 bases align to TRBD2. The CDR3 is 16 amino acids. Germline CDR1 reads LGHNA; CDR2 reads YNFKEQ. The V gene end was trimmed by 3 bases and the J gene end by 4 bases; junction bases not matched to a gene: 6. The DNA of the CDR3 is TGTGCCAGCAGCCAGGGCATAGCGGGAGGTTACAATGAGCAGTTCTTC. Translating gives CASSQGIAGGYNEQFF.

This clonotype occurred many times. The chain's CDR3 is CASSAGLAGTNEQFF. The CDR3 DNA reads TGTGCCAGCAGCGCGGGACTAGCGGGGACCAATGAGCAGTTCTTC. This sequence joins TRBV9 and TRBJ2-1; 13 nucleotides line up with TRBD2. Germline CDR1 is SGDLS and CDR2 is YYNGEE. V lost 3 bases and J lost 6; bases outside the gene matches: 3. This CDR3 has 15 residues.

This clonotype was found a few times. CDR3 in amino acids: CASSPGPGDTGELFF. The CDR3 DNA follows: TGTGCCAGCAGTCCCGGCCCGGGAGACACCGGGGAGCTGTTTTTT. The V gene is TRBV6-5, the J gene TRBJ2-2; D may be TRBD2 (6 bases). V shed 5 bases and J shed 3 bases, with 13 bases lying between them. This CDR3 spans 15 amino acids. Looked up from germline, CDR1 is MNHEY and CDR2 is SVGAGI.

This clonotype was picked up many times. The chain links TRBV5-1 to TRBJ1-3; D gene uncertain. Germline V lookup: CDR1 SGHRS, CDR2 YFSETQ. V shed 0 bases and J shed 0 bases, with 4 bases lying between them. This CDR3 has 14 residues. In DNA, the CDR3 is TGCGCCAGCAGCTTGGACGGCTCTGGAAACACCATATATTTT. Amino acid sequence: CASSLDGSGNTIYF.

This clonotype was observed a handful of times. The chain carries TRBV19 and TRBJ2-7, with a tentative D call TRBD1 (8 bases). Germline CDR1 is LNHDA and CDR2 is SQIVND (reference sequence). With 10 bases removed from V and 3 bases from J, the gap between germline ends came to 16 bases. There are 13 residues in the CDR3. The CDR3 loop reads CATGQGGLYEQYF. CDR3 DNA sequence: TGTGCCACCGGACAGGGAGGGCTCTACGAGCAGTACTTC.

This sequence joins TRBV5-1 and TRBJ2-2; D remains unclear. Trimming took 4 bases from V and 0 from J, leaving 13 bases between them. The CDR3 covers 16 residues. CDR1 and CDR2 (germline): SGHRS, YFSETQ. In DNA, the CDR3 is TGCGCCAGCAGCCCAGGCGTGCTGCCGAACACCGGGGAGCTGTTTTTT. Amino acid sequence: CASSPGVLPNTGELFF. The full variable domain, completed using reference TRBV5-1 and TRBJ2-2, is KAGVTQTPRYLIKTRGQQVTLSCSPISGHRSVSWYQQTPGQGLQFLFEYFSETQRNKGNFPGRFSGRQFSNSRSEMNVSTLELGDSALYLCASSPGVLPNTGELFFGEGSRLTVL.

The CDR3 region has the DNA TGTGCCAGCCTGTCAGGGGGGGTTAACTATGGCTACACCTTC. Encoded protein: CASLSGGVNYGYTF. The J gene is TRBJ1-2, the V gene TRBV12-3 or TRBV12-4, with TRBD1 matching over 7 bases. This CDR3 contains 14 residues. V shed 8 bases and J 1 base; nucleotides not matched to a gene: 7.

This clonotype was seen a few times. The chain carries TRBV5-1 and TRBJ2-2; maybe TRBD2 (5 bases). V was clipped by 6 bases and J by 6 bases, with 15 bases between them. This CDR3 has 14 residues. Per the germline V gene, CDR1 is SGHRS and CDR2 is YFSETQ. The CDR3 is CASTPFPLAGELFF. The CDR3 DNA is TGCGCCAGCACTCCATTCCCACTAGCCGGGGAGCTGTTTTTT.

This clonotype has a handful of counts. The chain employs TRBV5-5 and TRBJ2-3; TRBD2 agrees at 7 bases. The CDR3 is 18 amino acids. Germline trimming cut 3 bases from V and 2 bases from J; bases unmatched to any gene: 15. Germline V gene data show CDR1 as SGHKS and CDR2 as YYEKEE (reference sequence). The CDR3: CASSSPSLAGDNTDTQYF. As DNA, the CDR3 is TGTGCCAGCAGCTCCCCTTCCCTTGCGGGAGACAACACAGATACGCAGTATTTT.

This clonotype has just a few counts. The chain recombines TRBV5-1 with TRBJ1-5; the D gene is possibly TRBD1 (6 bases). This CDR3 region has 15 residues. The V end lost 4 bases, the J end lost 4 bases, and 15 bases lay between the germline ends. Germline loops: CDR1 SGHRS, CDR2 YFSETQ. The CDR3 spells CASSPGAGLNQPQHF. CDR3 DNA sequence: TGCGCCAGCAGCCCAGGGGCCGGACTAAATCAGCCCCAGCATTTT.

J is TRBJ2-5 and V is TRBV24-1; 8 bases align to TRBD1. The CDR3 spans 15 residues. Losses at the gene ends were 0 bases for V and 4 bases for J; bases not matched to a gene: 3. The V gene's germline CDR1 is KGHDR and CDR2 SFDVKD. CDR3 DNA sequence: TGTGCCACCAGTGATTTGGACAGGGGAGGAGAGACCCAGTACTTC. This encodes CATSDLDRGGETQYF.